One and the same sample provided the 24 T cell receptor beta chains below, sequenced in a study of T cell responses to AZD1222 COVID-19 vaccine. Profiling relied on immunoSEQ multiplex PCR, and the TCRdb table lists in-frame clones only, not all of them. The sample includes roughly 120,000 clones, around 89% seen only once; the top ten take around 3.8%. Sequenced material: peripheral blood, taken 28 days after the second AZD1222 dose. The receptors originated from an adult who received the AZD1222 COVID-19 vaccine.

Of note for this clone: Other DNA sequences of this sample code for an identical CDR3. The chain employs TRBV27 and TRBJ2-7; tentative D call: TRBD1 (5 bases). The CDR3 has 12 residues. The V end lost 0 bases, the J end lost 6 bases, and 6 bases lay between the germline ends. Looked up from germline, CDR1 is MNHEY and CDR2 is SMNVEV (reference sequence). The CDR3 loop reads CASSLSRGEQYF. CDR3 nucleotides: TGTGCCAGCAGTTTATCTAGGGGCGAGCAGTACTTC.

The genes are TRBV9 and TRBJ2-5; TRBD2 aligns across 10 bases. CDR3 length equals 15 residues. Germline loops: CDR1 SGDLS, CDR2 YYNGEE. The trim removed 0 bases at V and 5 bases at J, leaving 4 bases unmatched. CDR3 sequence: CASSVAGTSDETQYF. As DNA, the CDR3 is TGTGCCAGCAGCGTAGCTGGGACTAGCGATGAGACCCAGTACTTC.

Here the CDR3 DNA reads TGCGCCAGCAGCCAAGAAGGGTTCAAGGGTGAAAAACTGTTTTTT. Protein product: CASSQEGFKGEKLFF. The chain combines TRBV4-3 with TRBJ1-4; D remains unclear. Trimming took 0 bases from V and 7 from J, leaving 12 bases between them. Germline CDR1 LGHNA, CDR2 YSLEER. The CDR3 contains 15 residues.

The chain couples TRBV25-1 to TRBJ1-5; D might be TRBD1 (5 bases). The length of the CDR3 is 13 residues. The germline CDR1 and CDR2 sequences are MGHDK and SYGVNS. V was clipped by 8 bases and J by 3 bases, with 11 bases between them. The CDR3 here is CASEGPLNQPQHF. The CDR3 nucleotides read TGTGCCAGCGAGGGACCGCTCAATCAGCCCCAGCATTTT.

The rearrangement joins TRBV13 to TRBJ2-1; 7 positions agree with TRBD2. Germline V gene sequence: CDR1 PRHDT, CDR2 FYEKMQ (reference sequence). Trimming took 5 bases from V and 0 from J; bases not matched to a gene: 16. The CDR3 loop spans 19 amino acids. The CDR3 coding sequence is TGTGCCAGCAGCCCGTCGGTGGGCGGGGGACTGGCCTCCTACAATGAGCAGTTCTTC. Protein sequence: CASSPSVGGGLASYNEQFF.

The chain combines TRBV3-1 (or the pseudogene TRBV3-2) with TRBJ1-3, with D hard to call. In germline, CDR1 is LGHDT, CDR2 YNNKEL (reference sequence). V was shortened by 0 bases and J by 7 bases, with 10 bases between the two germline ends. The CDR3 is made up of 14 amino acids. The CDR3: CASSQEQRRNTIYF. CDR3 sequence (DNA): TGTGCCAGCAGCCAAGAACAGCGACGGAACACCATATATTTT.

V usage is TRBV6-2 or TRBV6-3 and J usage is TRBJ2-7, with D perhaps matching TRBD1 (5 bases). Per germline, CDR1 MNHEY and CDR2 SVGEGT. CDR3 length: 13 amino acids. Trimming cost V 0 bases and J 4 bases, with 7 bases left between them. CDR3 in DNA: TGTGCCAGCAGTTACTCCAGGGCGTACGAGCAGTACTTC. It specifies CASSYSRAYEQYF.

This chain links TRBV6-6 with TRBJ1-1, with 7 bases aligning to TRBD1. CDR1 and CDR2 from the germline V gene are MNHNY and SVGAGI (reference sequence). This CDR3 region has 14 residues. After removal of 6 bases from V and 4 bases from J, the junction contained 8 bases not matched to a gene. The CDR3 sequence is CASRFGTDGTEAFF. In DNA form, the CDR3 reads TGTGCCAGCAGATTCGGGACAGACGGCACTGAAGCTTTCTTT.

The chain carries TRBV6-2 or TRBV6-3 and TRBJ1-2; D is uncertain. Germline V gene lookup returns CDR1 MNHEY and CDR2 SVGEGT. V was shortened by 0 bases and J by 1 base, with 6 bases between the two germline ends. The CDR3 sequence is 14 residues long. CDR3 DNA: TGTGCCAGCAGTTACTCGGGAAATAACTATGGCTACACCTTC. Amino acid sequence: CASSYSGNNYGYTF.

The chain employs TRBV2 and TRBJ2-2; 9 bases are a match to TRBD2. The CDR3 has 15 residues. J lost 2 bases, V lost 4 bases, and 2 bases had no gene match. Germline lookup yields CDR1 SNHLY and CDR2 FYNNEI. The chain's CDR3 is CASSVTSGNTGELFF. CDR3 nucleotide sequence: TGTGCCAGCAGTGTGACTAGCGGAAACACCGGGGAGCTGTTTTTT.

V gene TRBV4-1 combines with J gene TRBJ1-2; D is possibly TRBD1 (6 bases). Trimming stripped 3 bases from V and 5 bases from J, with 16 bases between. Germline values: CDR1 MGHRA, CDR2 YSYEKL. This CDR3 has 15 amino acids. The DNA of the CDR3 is TGCGCCAGCAGCCAGGGCCTGGACAGATCATATGGCTACACCTTC. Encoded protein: CASSQGLDRSYGYTF.

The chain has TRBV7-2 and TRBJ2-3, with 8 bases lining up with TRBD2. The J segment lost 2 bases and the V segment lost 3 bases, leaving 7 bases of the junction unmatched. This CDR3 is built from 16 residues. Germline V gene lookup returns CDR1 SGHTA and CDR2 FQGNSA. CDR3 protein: CASSFFSGEPTDTQYF. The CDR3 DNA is TGTGCCAGCAGCTTTTTTAGCGGGGAACCCACAGATACGCAGTATTTT. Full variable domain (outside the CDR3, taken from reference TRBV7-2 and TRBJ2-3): GAGVSQSPSNKVTEKGKDVELRCDPISGHTALYWYRQSLGQGLEFLIYFQGNSAPDKSGLPSDRFSAERTGGSVSTLTIQRTQQEDSAVYLCASSFFSGEPTDTQYFGPGTRLTVL.

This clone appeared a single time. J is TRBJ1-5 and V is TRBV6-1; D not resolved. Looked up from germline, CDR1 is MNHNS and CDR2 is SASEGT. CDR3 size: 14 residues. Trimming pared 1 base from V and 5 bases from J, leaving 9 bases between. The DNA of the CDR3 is TGTGCCAGCAGTGAAGGGGCCAACCATCAGCCCCAGCATTTT. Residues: CASSEGANHQPQHF.

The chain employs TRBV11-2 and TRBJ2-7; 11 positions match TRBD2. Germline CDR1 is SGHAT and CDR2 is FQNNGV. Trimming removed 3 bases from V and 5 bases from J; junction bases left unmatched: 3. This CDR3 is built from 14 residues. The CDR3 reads CASSFELAGDEQYF. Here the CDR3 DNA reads TGTGCCAGCAGCTTCGAACTAGCGGGAGACGAGCAGTACTTC.

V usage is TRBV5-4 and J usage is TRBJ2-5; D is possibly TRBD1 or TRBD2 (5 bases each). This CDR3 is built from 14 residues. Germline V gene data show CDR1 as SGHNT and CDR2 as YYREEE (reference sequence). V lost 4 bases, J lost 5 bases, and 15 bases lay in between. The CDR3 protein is CASSMSGRRETQYF. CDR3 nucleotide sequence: TGTGCCAGCAGCATGTCAGGGAGAAGGGAGACCCAGTACTTC.

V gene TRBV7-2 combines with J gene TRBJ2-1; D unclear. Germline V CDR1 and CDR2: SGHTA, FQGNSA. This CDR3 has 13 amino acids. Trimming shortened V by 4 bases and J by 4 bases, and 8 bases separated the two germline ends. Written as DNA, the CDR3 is TGTGCCAGCAGCTATCATCGGTACAATGAGCAGTTCTTC. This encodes CASSYHRYNEQFF.

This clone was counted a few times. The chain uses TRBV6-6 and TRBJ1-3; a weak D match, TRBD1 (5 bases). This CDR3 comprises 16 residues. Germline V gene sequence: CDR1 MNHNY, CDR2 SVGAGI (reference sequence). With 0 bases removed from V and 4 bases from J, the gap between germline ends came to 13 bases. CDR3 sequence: CASSYSRGAKGNTIYF. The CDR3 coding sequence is TGTGCCAGCAGTTACTCCCGGGGCGCGAAAGGAAACACCATATATTTT.

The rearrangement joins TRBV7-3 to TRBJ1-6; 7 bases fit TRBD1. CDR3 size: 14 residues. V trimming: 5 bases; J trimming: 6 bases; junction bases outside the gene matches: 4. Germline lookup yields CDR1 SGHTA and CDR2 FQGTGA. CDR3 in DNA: TGTGCCAGCAGCGCCCGACAGGGTAATTCACCCCTCCACTTT. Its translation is CASSARQGNSPLHF.

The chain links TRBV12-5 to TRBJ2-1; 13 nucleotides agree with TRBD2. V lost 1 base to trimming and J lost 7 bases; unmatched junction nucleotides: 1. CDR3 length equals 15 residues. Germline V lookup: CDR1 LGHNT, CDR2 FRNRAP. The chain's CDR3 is CASGLGTSGSNEQFF. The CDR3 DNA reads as TGTGCTAGTGGTTTGGGGACTAGCGGGAGTAATGAGCAGTTCTTC.

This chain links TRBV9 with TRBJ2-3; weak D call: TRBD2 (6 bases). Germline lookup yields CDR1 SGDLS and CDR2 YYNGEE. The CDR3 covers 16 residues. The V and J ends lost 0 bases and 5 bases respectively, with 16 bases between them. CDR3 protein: CASSVVYGGDVDTQYF. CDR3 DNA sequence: TGTGCCAGCAGCGTAGTATACGGCGGGGATGTAGATACGCAGTATTTT. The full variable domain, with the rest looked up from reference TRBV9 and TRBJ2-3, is DSGVTQTPKHLITATGQRVTLRCSPRSGDLSVYWYQQSLDQGLQFLIQYYNGEERAKGNILERFSAQQFPDLHSELNLSSLELGDSALYFCASSVVYGGDVDTQYFGPGTRLTVL.

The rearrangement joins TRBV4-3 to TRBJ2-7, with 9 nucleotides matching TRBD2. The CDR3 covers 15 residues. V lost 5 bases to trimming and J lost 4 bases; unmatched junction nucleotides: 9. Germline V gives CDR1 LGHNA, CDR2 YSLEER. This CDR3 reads CASSEARLAGYEQYF. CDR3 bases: TGCGCCAGCAGCGAAGCGCGGCTAGCGGGATACGAGCAGTACTTC.

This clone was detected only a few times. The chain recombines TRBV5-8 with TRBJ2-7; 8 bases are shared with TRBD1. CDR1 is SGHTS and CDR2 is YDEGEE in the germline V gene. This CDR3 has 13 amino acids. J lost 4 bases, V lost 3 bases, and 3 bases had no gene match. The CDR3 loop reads CASSSDREYEQYF. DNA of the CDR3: TGTGCCAGCAGCTCGGACAGGGAATACGAGCAGTACTTC.

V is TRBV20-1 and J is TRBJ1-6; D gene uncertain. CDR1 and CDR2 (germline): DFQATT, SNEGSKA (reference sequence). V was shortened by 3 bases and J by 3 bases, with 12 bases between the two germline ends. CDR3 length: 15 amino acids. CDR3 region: CSASRDVNYNSPLHF. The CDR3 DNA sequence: TGCAGTGCTAGTCGGGATGTAAACTATAATTCACCCCTCCACTTT.

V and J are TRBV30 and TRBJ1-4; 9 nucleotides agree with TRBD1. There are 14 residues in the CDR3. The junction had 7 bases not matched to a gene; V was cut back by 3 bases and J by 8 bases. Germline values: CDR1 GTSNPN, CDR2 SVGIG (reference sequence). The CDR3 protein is CAWRHTGGTEKLFF. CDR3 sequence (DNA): TGTGCCTGGAGACATACAGGGGGCACAGAAAAACTGTTTTTT.